Listed below are T cell receptor beta chains from one sample, sequenced in a study of cytomegalovirus exposure and HLA in healthy donors. This table comes from immunoSEQ multiplex PCR, and its TCRdb copy is limited to in-frame clones, with some not included. The sample has about 180,000 clones, around 80% seen once. Material: PBMCs. All receptors come from a woman in her forties or fifties in good health and CMV-seronegative. Each CDR3 is given without its conserved first and last residue. A D gene is named only where the DNA matches it firmly.

v_call: TRBV18
d_call: NA
j_call: TRBJ1-2
cdr3_aa: ASSPLELIRGSGYT

v_call: TRBV12-1
d_call: NA
j_call: NA
cdr3_aa: ASSFGRQPRGEQY

v_call: TRBV6-5
d_call: TRBD2
j_call: TRBJ2-7
cdr3_aa: ASSEVAGGGEQY

v_call: TRBV7-2
d_call: NA
j_call: TRBJ2-2
cdr3_aa: ASSLEGTTNTGELF

v_call: TRBV28
d_call: NA
j_call: TRBJ1-3
cdr3_aa: ASRRASGNTIY

v_call: TRBV7-9
d_call: NA
j_call: TRBJ1-2
cdr3_aa: ASRAKYGYT

v_call: TRBV28
d_call: NA
j_call: TRBJ1-1
cdr3_aa: ASSSLIGHEAF

v_call: TRBV2
d_call: TRBD1
j_call: TRBJ1-2
cdr3_aa: ASSRDSNYGYT

v_call: TRBV7-2
d_call: NA
j_call: TRBJ2-5
cdr3_aa: ASSPGETQY

v_call: TRBV2
d_call: NA
j_call: TRBJ2-4
cdr3_aa: ASRTPTGVKNIQY

v_call: TRBV4-1
d_call: TRBD2
j_call: TRBJ2-1
cdr3_aa: ASSQPLLAGARNEQF

v_call: TRBV14
d_call: TRBD2
j_call: TRBJ2-7
cdr3_aa: ASSQWGLAGTYEQY

v_call: TRBV7-9
d_call: NA
j_call: TRBJ1-3
cdr3_aa: ASSSTKGAGNTIY

v_call: TRBV27
d_call: NA
j_call: TRBJ1-2
cdr3_aa: ASRPQESYGYT

v_call: TRBV5-4
d_call: NA
j_call: TRBJ1-1
cdr3_aa: ASRPQERTEAF

v_call: TRBV7-2
d_call: TRBD1
j_call: TRBJ2-7
cdr3_aa: ASSQFGTGSPEQY

v_call: TRBV7-9
d_call: TRBD1
j_call: TRBJ1-3
cdr3_aa: ASSLGQGVRGNTIY

v_call: TRBV7-8
d_call: TRBD1
j_call: TRBJ2-7
cdr3_aa: ASTKGQAYEQY

v_call: TRBV5-1
d_call: NA
j_call: TRBJ1-3
cdr3_aa: ASRADLGNTIY

v_call: TRBV5-8
d_call: NA
j_call: TRBJ1-1
cdr3_aa: ASSLPFQGSTEAF